These T cell receptor beta chains were read from a single sample in a study of blood T cell repertoires in COVID-19. Sequenced by immunoSEQ multiplex PCR; TCRdb stores in-frame clones only, minus some. The data hold about 180,000 clones, with 60% to 80% observed a single time. The sample was PBMCs or T cells enriched from blood (not recorded which). The receptors were gathered from a woman aged 45-65 years who had recovered from COVID-19. Both conserved end residues are part of each CDR3. Fields, in order: V gene, J gene, D gene, clone size, CDR3 DNA, CDR3 protein. D genes are given only for firm matches. Some rows mark clone size as missing; the rest say once, few, many or name a class of expanded clone.

TRBV28	TRBJ1-2	-	few	TGTGCCAGCAGTCCACCCAACTACTATGGCTACACCTTC	CASSPPNYYGYTF
TRBV12-1	TRBJ2-6	-	-	TGTGCCAGCAGCCCCAGACAGGGGGCGAAGGGGTCTGGGGCCAACGTCCTGACTTTC	CASSPRQGAKGSGANVLTF
TRBV4-1	TRBJ1-2	-	-	TGCGCCAGCAGCCGTGGGGAAGGGGCTGTCGATGGCTACACCTTC	CASSRGEGAVDGYTF
TRBV19	TRBJ2-3	-	-	TGTGCCAGTAGTACCCTCGGCACAGATACGCAGTATTTT	CASSTLGTDTQYF
TRBV24-1	TRBJ1-4	TRBD1	-	TGTGCCACCAGCCGGACAGGACCAAATGAAAAACTGTTTTTT	CATSRTGPNEKLFF
TRBV7-7	TRBJ2-1	TRBD2	-	TGTGCCAGCAGCCCCACTGCGGGAGTGATCCACAATGAGCAGTTCTTC	CASSPTAGVIHNEQFF
TRBV19	TRBJ1-1	-	-	TGTGCCACCGGGCGGGGCTGGGAGAACACTGAAGCTTTCTTT	CATGRGWENTEAFF
TRBV27	TRBJ2-2	TRBD2	-	TGTGCCAGCAGCCGTCCCGGGACTAGGAACGCCGGGGAGCTGTTTTTT	CASSRPGTRNAGELFF
TRBV7-9	TRBJ2-7	TRBD1	-	TGTGCCAGCTCGACAGGGTACGGCGAGCAGTACTTC	CASSTGYGEQYF
TRBV5-1	TRBJ2-7	-	-	TGCGCCAGCAGCTTGGCCGGAGGAGCACAGAACAAAGAGCAGTACTTC	CASSLAGGAQNKEQYF
TRBV19	TRBJ2-1	-	-	TGTGCCAGTACCTCCTCGGTATACAATGAGCAGTTCTTC	CASTSSVYNEQFF
TRBV19	TRBJ1-2	-	-	TGTGCCAGTAGTATAGTGGCAGCTAACTATGGCTACACCTTC	CASSIVAANYGYTF
TRBV18	TRBJ1-1	-	few	TGTGCCAGCTTGGGACACCTAAACACTGAAGCTTTCTTT	CASLGHLNTEAFF
TRBV5-6	TRBJ1-4	-	-	TGTGCCAGCAGCACGCAGGGGTATGATGAAAAACTGCTTTTT	CASSTQGYDEKLLF
TRBV4-1	TRBJ1-5	TRBD1	few	TGCGCCAGCAGCCAATTAACAGGGGGCTATCAGCCCCAGCATTTT	CASSQLTGGYQPQHF
TRBV2	TRBJ2-7	-	few	TGTGCCAGCGTAACCGAAACAGGGCCAAACTACGAGCAGTACTTC	CASVTETGPNYEQYF
TRBV28	TRBJ1-5	-	few	TGTGCCAGCAGTTTAGTATTCAGCAATCAGCCCCAGCATTTT	CASSLVFSNQPQHF
TRBV5-1	TRBJ1-1	TRBD1	once	TGCGCCAGCAGCGAGATGACAGGGGGCAACACTGAAGCTTTCTTT	CASSEMTGGNTEAFF
TRBV2	TRBJ2-6	-	-	TGTGCCAGCAGTCAGGACAGAATCTCTGGGGCCAACGTCCTGACTTTC	CASSQDRISGANVLTF
TRBV3-1/TRBV3-2	TRBJ1-3	-	-	TGTGCCAGCAGCCAAGAAGCAGGGTCTGGAAACACCATATATTTT	CASSQEAGSGNTIYF
TRBV3-1/TRBV3-2	TRBJ2-5	-	few	TGTGCCAGCAGCCAAGGATCAGGTTTATATCAAGAGACCCAGTACTTC	CASSQGSGLYQETQYF
TRBV27	TRBJ2-1	TRBD2	-	TGTGCCAGCAGGCCAGCAGGGACTAGCGGGAGCTACAATGAGCAGTTCTTC	CASRPAGTSGSYNEQFF
TRBV5-8	TRBJ2-1	TRBD2	-	TGTGCCAGCAGCTTGGGACTAGCGGAAGACAATGAGCAGTTCTTC	CASSLGLAEDNEQFF
TRBV3-1/TRBV3-2	TRBJ2-1	TRBD2	-	TGTGCCAGCAGCCAAGACCCGGGACTAGCGTATTACAATGAGCAGTTCTTC	CASSQDPGLAYYNEQFF
TRBV28	TRBJ1-1	-	-	TGTGCCAGCAGTTTTGCGGGGGTTTACACTGAAGCTTTCTTT	CASSFAGVYTEAFF
TRBV10-3	TRBJ1-5	-	once	TGTGCCATCTCTGGGGGGGGCCTGGGCAATCAGCCCCAGCATTTT	CAISGGGLGNQPQHF
TRBV28	TRBJ1-2	-	-	TGTGCCAGCAGCTTGAAACCGGGCTATGGCTACACCTTC	CASSLKPGYGYTF
TRBV5-1	TRBJ2-1	TRBD2	-	TGCGCCAGCAGCTCCCTGGCTGAGATTGGGACTAGCGGGTTTTACAATGAGCAGTTCTTC	CASSSLAEIGTSGFYNEQFF
TRBV3-1/TRBV3-2	TRBJ1-1	-	-	TGTGCCAGCAGCCAAGGGGGCATCTTTGAAGCTTTCTTT	CASSQGGIFEAFF
TRBV6-2/TRBV6-3	TRBJ1-2	-	once	TGTGCCAGCAGTTACGAAAGGGCAGGGGCGAACTATGGCTACACCTTC	CASSYERAGANYGYTF
TRBV7-2	TRBJ2-5	-	-	TGTGCCAGCAGCTTCCGGGGAGGCAGGGCCGAAGAGACCCAGTACTTC	CASSFRGGRAEETQYF
TRBV5-6	TRBJ1-1	TRBD1	-	TGTGCCAGCAGCTCCCCGGGACAGGGTCACACTGAAGCTTTCTTT	CASSSPGQGHTEAFF
TRBV4-2	TRBJ2-5	TRBD1	-	TGTGCCAGCAGCCAATCCATACAGGGGGGTCAAGAGACCCAGTACTTC	CASSQSIQGGQETQYF
TRBV30	TRBJ2-5	-	-	TGTGCCTGGAGTACGGGAAACCAAGAGACCCAGTACTTC	CAWSTGNQETQYF
TRBV6-5	TRBJ1-5	-	once	TGTGCCAGCAGCCCAGGCCGGCAGCCCCAGCATTTT	CASSPGRQPQHF
TRBV7-2	TRBJ1-2	-	-	TGTGCCAGCAGCTTTGGACCGGGGAACTATGGCTACACCTTC	CASSFGPGNYGYTF
TRBV3-1/TRBV3-2	TRBJ1-6	-	-	TGTGCCAGCAGCCACCGGGACAAAAGCTCACCCCTCCACTTT	CASSHRDKSSPLHF
TRBV5-1	TRBJ1-2	-	-	TGCGCCAGCAGCGAGGGGCCAGGGGACCATGGCTACACCTTC	CASSEGPGDHGYTF
TRBV4-3	TRBJ2-7	TRBD2	once	TGCGCCAGCAGCCAAGATCCGACTAGCGAGAACTTGTACTTC	CASSQDPTSENLYF
TRBV6-1	TRBJ2-3	TRBD1	-	TGTGCCAGCAGTGAAAGGGACAGGGGGACAGATACGCAGTATTTT	CASSERDRGTDTQYF
TRBV9	TRBJ2-7	TRBD1	few	TGTGCCAGCAGCGCGACAGGGCGCGAGCAGTACTTC	CASSATGREQYF
TRBV7-2	TRBJ1-1	-	few	TGTGCCAGCAGCCCTCCACAGGTCTGGGCTGAAGCTTTCTTT	CASSPPQVWAEAFF
TRBV19	TRBJ1-3	-	-	TGTGCCAGTAAATGGACAGCTGGAAACACCATATATTTT	CASKWTAGNTIYF
TRBV4-2	TRBJ2-4	-	-	TGTGCCAGCAGCCAAGCCCCCTCGCGAGCCGGTGAAAACATTCAGTACTTC	CASSQAPSRAGENIQYF
TRBV5-4	TRBJ1-2	TRBD1	many	TGTGCCAGCAGCCCGCCAGGGGACAGGATGAACTATGGCTACACCTTC	CASSPPGDRMNYGYTF
TRBV24-1	TRBJ2-3	-	once	TGTGCCACCCAATTTGGGGGCGCAGAAGATACGCAGTATTTT	CATQFGGAEDTQYF
TRBV4-3	TRBJ1-2	TRBD1	-	TGCGCCAGCAGCCAAGATGTAGGGCAGGGGGCATGGTATGGCTACACCTTC	CASSQDVGQGAWYGYTF
TRBV30	TRBJ2-7	-	-	TGTGCCTGCGAGGGGGAAACCTCCTACGAGCAGTACTTC	CACEGETSYEQYF
TRBV7-9	TRBJ2-2	-	few	TGTGCCAGCAGCTGGTTCGCGGGTCCCGGGGAGCTGTTTTTT	CASSWFAGPGELFF
TRBV11-3	TRBJ1-1	-	-	TGTGCCAGCAGCTCCGGTTTTGGGAGTGAAGCTTTCTTT	CASSSGFGSEAFF